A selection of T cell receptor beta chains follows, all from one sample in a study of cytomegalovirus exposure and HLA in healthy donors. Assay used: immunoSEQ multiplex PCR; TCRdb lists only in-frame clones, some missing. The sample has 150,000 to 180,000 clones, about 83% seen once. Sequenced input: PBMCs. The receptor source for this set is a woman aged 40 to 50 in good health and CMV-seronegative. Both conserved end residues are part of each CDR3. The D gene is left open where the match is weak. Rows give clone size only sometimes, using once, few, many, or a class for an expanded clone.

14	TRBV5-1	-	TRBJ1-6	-	TGCGCCAGCAGCTCGGGGGAGGTGAATTCACCCCTCCACTTT	CASSSGEVNSPLHF
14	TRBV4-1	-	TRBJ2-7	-	TGCGCCAGCAGCCGAGTTGTACAGAGCTACGAGCAGTACTTC	CASSRVVQSYEQYF
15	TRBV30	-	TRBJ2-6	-	TGTGCCTGGAGTGACAACAGGGCTGGGGCCAACGTCCTGACTTTC	CAWSDNRAGANVLTF
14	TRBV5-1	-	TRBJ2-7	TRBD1	TGCGCCAGCAGCCGCGGGGACAGGGACGACGAGCAGTACTTC	CASSRGDRDDEQYF
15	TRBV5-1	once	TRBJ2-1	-	TGCGCCAGCAGCTTGGCGAGACAGTTTTACAATGAGCAGTTCTTC	CASSLARQFYNEQFF
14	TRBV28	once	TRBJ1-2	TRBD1	TGTGCCAGCAATATGGACAGGGTAGCACTTGGCTACACCTTC	CASNMDRVALGYTF
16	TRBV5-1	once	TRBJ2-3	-	TGCGCCAGCAGCTTGGCCGGGATTAGTTTCACAGATACGCAGTATTTT	CASSLAGISFTDTQYF
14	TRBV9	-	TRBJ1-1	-	TGTGCCAGCAGCGCAGGGATCCTCAACACTGAAGCTTTCTTT	CASSAGILNTEAFF
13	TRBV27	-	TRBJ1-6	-	TGTGCCTCTAGGACAGTCTGGGATTCACCCCTCCACTTT	CASRTVWDSPLHF
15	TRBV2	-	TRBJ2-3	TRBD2	TGTGCCAGCAGTGGAGCGGGGGGGCCCCCAGATACGCAGTATTTT	CASSGAGGPPDTQYF
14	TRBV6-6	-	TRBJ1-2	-	TGTGCCAGCAGTTACCTAGTTGAGGGCTATGGCTACACCTTC	CASSYLVEGYGYTF
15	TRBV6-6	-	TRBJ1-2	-	TGTGCCAGCAGTACCCCCGGGAAGGGAGGGTATGGCTACACCTTC	CASSTPGKGGYGYTF
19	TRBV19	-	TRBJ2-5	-	TGTGCCAGTAGTGCCCAGGGGACAGCGGGTCGAATCCTAGAAGAGACCCAGTACTTC	CASSAQGTAGRILEETQYF
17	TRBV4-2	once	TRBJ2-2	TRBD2	TGTGCCAGCAGCACCCAGGCGACTAGCGGGGGCACCGGGGAGCTGTTTTTT	CASSTQATSGGTGELFF
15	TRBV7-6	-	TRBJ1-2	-	TGTGCCAGCAGCTTAAGGCCAGGGACTAACTATGGCTACACCTTC	CASSLRPGTNYGYTF
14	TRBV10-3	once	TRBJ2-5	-	TGTGCCATCAGTGATTGGAGGACGGGAGAGACCCAGTACTTC	CAISDWRTGETQYF
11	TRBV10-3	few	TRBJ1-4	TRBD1	TGTGCCGCAGGGACAGGCCTGAAACTGTTTTTT	CAAGTGLKLFF
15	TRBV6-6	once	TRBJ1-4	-	TGTGCCAGCAGTTCCACCGGGACAAGAGGTGAAAAACTGTTTTTT	CASSSTGTRGEKLFF
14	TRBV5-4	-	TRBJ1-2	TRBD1	TGTGCCAGCAGCCCAGGGGGCTCCCCCTCTGGCTACACCTTC	CASSPGGSPSGYTF
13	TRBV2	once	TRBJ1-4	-	TGTGCCAGCAGTGCGGTCAGGGATGAAAAACTGTTTTTT	CASSAVRDEKLFF
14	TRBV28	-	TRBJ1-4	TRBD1	TGTGCCTCCGCGACGGGACAGGGTTGGGAAAAACTGTTTTTT	CASATGQGWEKLFF
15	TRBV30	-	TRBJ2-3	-	TGTGCCTGGAGCGCCCTTGGCGGGAGCACAGATACGCAGTATTTT	CAWSALGGSTDTQYF
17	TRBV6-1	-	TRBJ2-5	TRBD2	TGTGCCAGCAGTGAAGGGTCAGGGGGGACTAGCGAGGCGACCCAGTACTTC	CASSEGSGGTSEATQYF
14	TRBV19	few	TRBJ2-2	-	TGTGCCACCAGGAGGGCAAGGAACACCGGGGAGCTGTTTTTT	CATRRARNTGELFF
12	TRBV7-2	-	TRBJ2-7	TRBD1	TGTGCCAGCAGCTTGACAGGGCTCGAGCAGTACTTC	CASSLTGLEQYF
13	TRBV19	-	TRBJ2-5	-	TGTGCCAGTAGTCCAGGGGCTACGGAGACCCAGTACTTC	CASSPGATETQYF
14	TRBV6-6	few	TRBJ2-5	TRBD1	TGTGCCAGCAGTTGGAGACAGGGTGGAGAGACCCAGTACTTC	CASSWRQGGETQYF
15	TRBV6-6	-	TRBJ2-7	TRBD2	TGTGCCAGCAGCACCCCCCGGGGGGGCGAATACGAGCAGTACTTC	CASSTPRGGEYEQYF
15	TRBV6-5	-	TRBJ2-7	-	TGTGCCAGCAGTTTCCAGGACAGCTACCCCTACGAGCAGTACTTC	CASSFQDSYPYEQYF
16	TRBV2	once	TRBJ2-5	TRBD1	TGTGCCAGCAACCTTGACAGGGCAGTCCAAAAAGAGACCCAGTACTTC	CASNLDRAVQKETQYF
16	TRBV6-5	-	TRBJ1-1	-	TGTGCCAGCAGTTACTGGGGTCGACAGGTCAACACTGAAGCTTTCTTT	CASSYWGRQVNTEAFF